A single T cell receptor (beta chain) is shown here with its context. Its matching antigen is unknown. Germline loops: CDR1 MNHEY, CDR2 SMNVEV (reference sequence). Trimming removed 7 bases from V and 8 bases from J, with 15 bases in between. This CDR3 has 13 amino acids. Assay used: immunoSEQ multiplex PCR; TCRdb lists only in-frame clones, some missing. The top ten hold approximately 12% of the sample, which has about 48,000 clones, over 75% seen once. This specimen comes from a study of OX40 agonist ivuxolimab in advanced cancers. Across the study: Every 2 weeks, patients got intravenous ivuxolimab at one of six dose levels (0.01-10 mg/kg). Every patient in dose escalation had hepatocellular carcinoma, melanoma, renal cell or head and neck cancer. Three dose-escalation patients had partial responses: one with hepatocellular carcinoma and two with cutaneous melanoma. Study conclusions and caveats: The authors also found low normalized T-cell clonal expansion in some nonresponders.

This sequence was found in an adult with an advanced solid tumor such as melanoma, head and neck, liver or kidney cancer. The genes are TRBV27 and TRBJ2-1, with D maybe TRBD2 (6 bases). The sample was CD4+ or CD8+ T cells sorted from blood, taken in a trial of the OX40 agonist ivuxolimab. The CDR3 is CASKSRLDYEQFF. The CDR3 bases are TGTGCCAGCAAATCCCGACTAGACTATGAGCAGTTCTTC.